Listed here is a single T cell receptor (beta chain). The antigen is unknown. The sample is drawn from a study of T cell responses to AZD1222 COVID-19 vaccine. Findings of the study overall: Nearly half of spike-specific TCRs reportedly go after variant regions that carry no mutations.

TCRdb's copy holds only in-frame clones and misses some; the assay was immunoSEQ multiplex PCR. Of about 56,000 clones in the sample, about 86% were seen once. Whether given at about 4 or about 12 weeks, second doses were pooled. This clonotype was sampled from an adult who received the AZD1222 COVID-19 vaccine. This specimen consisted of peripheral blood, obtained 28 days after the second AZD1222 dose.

This CDR3 is CATSDLSGNSYNEQFF. The CDR3 DNA follows: TGTGCCACCAGTGATCTTAGCGGGAACTCCTACAATGAGCAGTTCTTC. The chain employs TRBV24-1 and TRBJ2-1, with 8 nucleotides matching TRBD2. V lost 3 bases, J lost 0 bases, and 3 bases stayed unmatched. The germline CDR1 and CDR2 sequences are KGHDR and SFDVKD. The length of the CDR3 is 16 residues.